This T cell receptor beta chain was obtained from a study of T cells after yellow fever vaccination. Study-level points and caveats: Contamination by abundant bulk-population clonotypes could be present in FACS-sorted repertoires. The study found a weaker secondary response that peaked faster, day 5 versus 15.

TCRdb used MiXCR to reprocess the 5' RACE reads, holding one entry per CDR3 protein. The top ten clones hold approximately 20% of a sample with about 320,000 distinct CDR3 sequences, 3.5% to 4.5% of them seen once. About this clonotype: Its antigen is not identified.

This TCR was sampled from a man aged 18 to 29 who received the YFV17D yellow fever vaccine. The material sequenced was PBMCs, taken 15 days after the yellow fever booster vaccination.

The CDR3 protein is CASRTGGRSSYNSPLHF. In DNA form, the CDR3 reads TGTGCCAGCAGAACAGGGGGCCGAAGCTCCTATAATTCACCCCTCCACTTT. The chain couples TRBV6-5 to TRBJ1-6; TRBD1 matches at 9 bases. The CDR3 is made up of 17 amino acids. The V gene end was trimmed by 6 bases and the J gene end by 0 bases; junction bases not matched to a gene: 6. Per the germline V gene, CDR1 is MNHEY and CDR2 is SVGAGI.